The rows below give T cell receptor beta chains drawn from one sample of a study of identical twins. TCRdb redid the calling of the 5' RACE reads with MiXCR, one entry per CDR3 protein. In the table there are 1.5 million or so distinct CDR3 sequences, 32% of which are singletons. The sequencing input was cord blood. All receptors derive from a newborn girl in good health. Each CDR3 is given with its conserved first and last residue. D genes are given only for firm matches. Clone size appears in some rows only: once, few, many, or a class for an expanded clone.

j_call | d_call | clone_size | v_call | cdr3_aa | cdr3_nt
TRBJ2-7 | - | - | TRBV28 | CASSPSAEQYF | TGTGCCAGCAGTCCATCGGCCGAGCAGTACTTC
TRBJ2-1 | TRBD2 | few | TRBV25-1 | CASSDTSGLAFNEQFF | TGTGCCAGCAGTGACACCTCGGGACTAGCATTCAATGAGCAGTTCTTC
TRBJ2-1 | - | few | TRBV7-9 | CASSLVRQSYNEQFF | TGTGCCAGCAGCTTAGTTCGGCAGTCCTACAATGAGCAGTTCTTC
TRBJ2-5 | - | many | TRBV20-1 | CSARDGGGQETQYF | TGCAGTGCTAGAGATGGTGGGGGGCAAGAGACCCAGTACTTC
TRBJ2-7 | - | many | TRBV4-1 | CASSPHWSSYEQYF | TGCGCCAGCAGCCCCCACTGGAGCTCCTACGAGCAGTACTTC
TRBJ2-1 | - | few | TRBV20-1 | CSARDRLAGNEQFF | TGCAGTGCTAGAGATCGGCTAGCTGGCAATGAGCAGTTCTTC
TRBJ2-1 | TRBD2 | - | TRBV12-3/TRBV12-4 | CASSLTPRTSGRSEQFF | TGTGCCAGCAGTTTAACGCCGAGGACTAGCGGGAGGAGTGAGCAGTTCTTC
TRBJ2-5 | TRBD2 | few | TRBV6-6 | CASSRSTGLAVQETQYF | TGTGCCAGCAGTCGATCCACGGGACTAGCGGTACAAGAGACCCAGTACTTC
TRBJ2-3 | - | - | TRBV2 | CASSEDFNADTQYF | TGTGCCAGCAGTGAAGACTTTAATGCAGATACGCAGTATTTT
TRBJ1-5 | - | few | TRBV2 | CASRIPTGLEARANQPQHF | TGTGCCAGCAGAATCCCAACAGGGTTAGAAGCTAGAGCCAATCAGCCCCAGCATTTT
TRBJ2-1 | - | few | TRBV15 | CATSRDRPGYNEQFF | TGTGCCACCAGCAGAGATCGGCCAGGCTACAATGAGCAGTTCTTC
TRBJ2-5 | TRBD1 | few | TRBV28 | CASRRQGWETQYF | TGTGCCAGCAGGAGACAGGGTTGGGAGACCCAGTACTTC
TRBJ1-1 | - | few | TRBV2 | CASSVGGAFF | TGTGCCAGCAGTGTTGGCGGAGCTTTCTTT
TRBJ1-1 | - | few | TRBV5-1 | CASSLGAHLNTEAFF | TGCGCCAGCAGCTTGGGAGCCCACCTGAACACTGAAGCTTTCTTT
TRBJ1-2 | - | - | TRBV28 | CASSPLRDLKGGYTF | TGTGCCAGCAGTCCTCTCCGGGACCTTAAAGGGGGCTACACCTTC
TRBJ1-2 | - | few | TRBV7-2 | CASSLALAYAVSYGYTF | TGTGCCAGCAGCTTAGCATTGGCCTATGCAGTCTCCTATGGCTACACCTTC
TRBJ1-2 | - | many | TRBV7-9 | CASSTIGQTNYGYTF | TGTGCCAGCAGCACCATCGGACAGACTAACTATGGCTACACCTTC
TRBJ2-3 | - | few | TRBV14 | CASSLSAPFSTDTQYF | TGTGCCAGCAGCCTATCAGCCCCGTTCAGCACAGATACGCAGTATTTT
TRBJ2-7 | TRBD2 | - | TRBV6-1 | CASRDSGRARSGEQYF | TGTGCCAGCAGAGATAGCGGGAGGGCCAGATCGGGTGAGCAGTACTTC
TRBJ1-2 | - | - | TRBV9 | CASSVATLNYDYTF | TGTGCCAGCAGCGTAGCTACCCTTAACTATGACTACACCTTC
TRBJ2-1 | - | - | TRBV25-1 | CASNGRGYEQFF | TGTGCCAGCAATGGAAGGGGCTACGAGCAGTTCTTC
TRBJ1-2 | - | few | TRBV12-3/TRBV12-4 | CASSLAGSSYTF | TGTGCCAGCAGTTTAGCAGGATCAAGCTACACCTTC
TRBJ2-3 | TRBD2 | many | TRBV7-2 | CASSLSSGGPGDTQYF | TGTGCCAGCAGCTTATCCTCGGGGGGGCCCGGAGATACGCAGTATTTT
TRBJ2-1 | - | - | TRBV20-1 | CRGGTGSYNEQFF | TGCAGGGGGGGGACAGGTTCCTACAATGAGCAGTTCTTC
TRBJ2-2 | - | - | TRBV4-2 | CASSQVQGANTGELFF | TGTGCCAGCAGCCAAGTACAGGGCGCGAACACCGGGGAGCTGTTTTTT
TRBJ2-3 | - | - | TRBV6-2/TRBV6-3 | CASSYRGFGTDTQYF | TGTGCCAGCAGTTACAGGGGATTTGGCACAGATACGCAGTATTTT
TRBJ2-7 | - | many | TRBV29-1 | CSVGGLPYEQYF | TGCAGCGTTGGTGGGCTCCCCTACGAGCAGTACTTC
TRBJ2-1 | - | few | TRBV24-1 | CATSDLWELDNEQFF | TGTGCCACCAGTGATTTATGGGAGCTAGACAATGAGCAGTTCTTC